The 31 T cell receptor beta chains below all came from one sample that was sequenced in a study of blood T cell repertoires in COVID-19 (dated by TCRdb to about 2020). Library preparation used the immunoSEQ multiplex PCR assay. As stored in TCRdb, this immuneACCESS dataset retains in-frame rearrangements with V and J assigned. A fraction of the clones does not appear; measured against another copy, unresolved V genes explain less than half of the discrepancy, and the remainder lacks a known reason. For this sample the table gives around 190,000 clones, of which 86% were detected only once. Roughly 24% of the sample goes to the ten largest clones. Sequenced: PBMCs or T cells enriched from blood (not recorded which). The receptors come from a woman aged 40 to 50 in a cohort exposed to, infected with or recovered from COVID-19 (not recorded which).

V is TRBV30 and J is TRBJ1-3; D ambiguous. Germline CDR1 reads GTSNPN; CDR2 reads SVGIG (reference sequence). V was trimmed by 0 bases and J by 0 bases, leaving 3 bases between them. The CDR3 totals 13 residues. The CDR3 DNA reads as TGTGCCTGGAGTGTGAGCTCTGGAAACACCATATATTTT. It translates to CAWSVSSGNTIYF.

DNA for the CDR3: TGTGCCTGGAGTGGACTAGCGGGGGAAATCTACTACGAGCAGTACTTC. Residues: CAWSGLAGEIYYEQYF. J is TRBJ2-7 and V is TRBV30; 12 bases are shared with TRBD2. J lost 3 bases, V lost 1 base, and 7 bases had no gene match. The CDR3 loop spans 16 amino acids. In germline, CDR1 is GTSNPN, CDR2 SVGIG (reference sequence).

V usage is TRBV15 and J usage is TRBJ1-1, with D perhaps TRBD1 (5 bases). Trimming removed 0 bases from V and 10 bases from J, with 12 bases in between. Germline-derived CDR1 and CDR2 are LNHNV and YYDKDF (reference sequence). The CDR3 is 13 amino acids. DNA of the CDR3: TGTGCCACCAGCAGAGATTTAGGAGGGGCAGCTTTCTTT. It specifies CATSRDLGGAAFF.

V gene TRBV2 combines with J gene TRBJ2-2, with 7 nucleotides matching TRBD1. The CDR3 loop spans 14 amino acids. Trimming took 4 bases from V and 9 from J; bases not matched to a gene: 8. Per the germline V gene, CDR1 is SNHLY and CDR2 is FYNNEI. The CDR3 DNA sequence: TGTGCCAGCAGTGTAATTGGACAGGTTCGGGAGCTGTTTTTT. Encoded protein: CASSVIGQVRELFF.

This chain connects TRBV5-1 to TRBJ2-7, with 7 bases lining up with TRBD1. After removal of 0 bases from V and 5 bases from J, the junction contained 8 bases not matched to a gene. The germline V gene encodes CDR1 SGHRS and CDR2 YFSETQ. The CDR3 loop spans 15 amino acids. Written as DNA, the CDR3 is TGCGCCAGCAGCTTGGAAACAGGGGATTTCCACGAGCAGTACTTC. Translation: CASSLETGDFHEQYF.

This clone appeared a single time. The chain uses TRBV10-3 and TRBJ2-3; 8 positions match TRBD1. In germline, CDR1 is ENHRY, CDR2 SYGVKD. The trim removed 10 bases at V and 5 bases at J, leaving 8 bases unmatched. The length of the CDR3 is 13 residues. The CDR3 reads CATSGQGGDTQYF. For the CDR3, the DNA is TGTGCCACCTCAGGACAGGGAGGAGATACGCAGTATTTT.

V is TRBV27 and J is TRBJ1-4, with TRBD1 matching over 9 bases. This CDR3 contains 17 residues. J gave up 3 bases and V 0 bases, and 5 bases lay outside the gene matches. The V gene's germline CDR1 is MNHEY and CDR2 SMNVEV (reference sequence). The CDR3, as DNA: TGTGCCAGCAGTTTATCGGGGGACAGGGTTGCTAATGAAAAACTGTTTTTT. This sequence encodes CASSLSGDRVANEKLFF.

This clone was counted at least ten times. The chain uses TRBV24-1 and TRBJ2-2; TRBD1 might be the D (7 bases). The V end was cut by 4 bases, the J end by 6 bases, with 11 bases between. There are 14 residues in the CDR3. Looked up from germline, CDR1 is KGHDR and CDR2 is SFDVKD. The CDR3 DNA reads TGTGCCACCAGTGACACAGGGGAGGCCGGGGAGCTGTTTTTT. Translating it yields CATSDTGEAGELFF.

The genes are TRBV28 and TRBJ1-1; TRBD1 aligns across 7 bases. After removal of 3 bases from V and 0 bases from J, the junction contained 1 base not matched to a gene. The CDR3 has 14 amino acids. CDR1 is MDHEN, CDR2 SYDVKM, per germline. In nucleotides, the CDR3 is TGTGCCAGCAGTTTCAGGGGGGTGAACACTGAAGCTTTCTTT. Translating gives CASSFRGVNTEAFF. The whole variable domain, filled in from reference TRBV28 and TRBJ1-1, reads DVKVTQSSRYLVKRTGEKVFLECVQDMDHENMFWYRQDPGLGLRLIYFSYDVKMKEKGDIPEGYSVSREKKERFSLILESASTNQTSMYLCASSFRGVNTEAFFGQGTRLTVV.

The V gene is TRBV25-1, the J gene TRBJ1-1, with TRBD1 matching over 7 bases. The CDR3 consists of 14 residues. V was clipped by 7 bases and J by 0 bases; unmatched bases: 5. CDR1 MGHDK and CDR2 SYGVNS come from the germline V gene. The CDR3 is CASTRQGLNTEAFF. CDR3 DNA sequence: TGTGCCAGCACCCGACAGGGATTGAACACTGAAGCTTTCTTT.

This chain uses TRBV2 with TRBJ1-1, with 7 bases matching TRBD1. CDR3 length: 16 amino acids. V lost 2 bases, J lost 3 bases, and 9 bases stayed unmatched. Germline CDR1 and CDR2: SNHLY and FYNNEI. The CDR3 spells CASSERRGQQDTEAFF. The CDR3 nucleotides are TGTGCCAGCAGTGAACGAAGGGGGCAGCAAGACACTGAAGCTTTCTTT.

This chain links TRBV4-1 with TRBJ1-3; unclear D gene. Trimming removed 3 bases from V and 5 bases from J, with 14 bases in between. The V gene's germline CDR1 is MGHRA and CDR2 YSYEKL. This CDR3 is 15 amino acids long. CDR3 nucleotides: TGCGCCAGCAGCCACGAGAAGGAGGGCCGAAACACCATATATTTT. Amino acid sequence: CASSHEKEGRNTIYF.

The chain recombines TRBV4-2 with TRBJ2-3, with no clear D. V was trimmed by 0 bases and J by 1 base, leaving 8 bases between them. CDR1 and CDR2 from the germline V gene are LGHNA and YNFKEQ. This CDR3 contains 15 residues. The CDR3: CASSQDLRGTDTQYF. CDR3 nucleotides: TGTGCCAGCAGCCAAGATCTACGGGGCACAGATACGCAGTATTTT.

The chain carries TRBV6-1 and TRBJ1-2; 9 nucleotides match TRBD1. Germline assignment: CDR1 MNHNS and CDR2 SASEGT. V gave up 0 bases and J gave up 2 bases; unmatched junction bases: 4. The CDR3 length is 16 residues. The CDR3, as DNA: TGTGCCAGCAGTGAAGCGCTGGGACAGGGAAACTATGGCTACACCTTC. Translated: CASSEALGQGNYGYTF.

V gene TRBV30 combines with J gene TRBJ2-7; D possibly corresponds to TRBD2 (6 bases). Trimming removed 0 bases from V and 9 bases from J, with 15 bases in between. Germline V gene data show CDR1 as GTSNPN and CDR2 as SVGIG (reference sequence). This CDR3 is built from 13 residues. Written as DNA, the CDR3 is TGTGCCTGGAGTGTACGGGCGGGAAGTGGGCAGTACTTC. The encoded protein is CAWSVRAGSGQYF.

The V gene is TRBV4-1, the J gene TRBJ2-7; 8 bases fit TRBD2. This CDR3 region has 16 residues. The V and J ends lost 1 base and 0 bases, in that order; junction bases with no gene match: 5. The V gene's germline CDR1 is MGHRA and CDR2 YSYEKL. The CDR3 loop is CASSQVTGGASYEQYF. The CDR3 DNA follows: TGCGCCAGCAGCCAAGTAACGGGGGGGGCCTCCTACGAGCAGTACTTC.

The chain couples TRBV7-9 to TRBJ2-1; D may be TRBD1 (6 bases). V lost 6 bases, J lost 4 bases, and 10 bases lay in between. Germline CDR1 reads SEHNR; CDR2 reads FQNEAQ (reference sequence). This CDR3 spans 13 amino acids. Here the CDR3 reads CASSQGGYNEQFF. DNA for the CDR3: TGTGCCAGCAGTCAAGGGGGATACAATGAGCAGTTCTTC.

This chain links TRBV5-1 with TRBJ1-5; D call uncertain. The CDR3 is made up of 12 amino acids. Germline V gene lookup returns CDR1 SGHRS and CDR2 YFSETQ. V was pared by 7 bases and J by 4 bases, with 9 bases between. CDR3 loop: CASLPTNQPQHF. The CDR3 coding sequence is TGCGCCAGCCTACCAACTAATCAGCCCCAGCATTTT.

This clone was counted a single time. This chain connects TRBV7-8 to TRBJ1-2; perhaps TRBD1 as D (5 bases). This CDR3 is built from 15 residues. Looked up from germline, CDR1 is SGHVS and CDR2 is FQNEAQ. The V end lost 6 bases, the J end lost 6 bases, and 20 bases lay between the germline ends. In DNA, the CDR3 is TGTGCCAGCAGTTCCCAAAAGGCCTTGACAGATGGCTACACCTTC. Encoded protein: CASSSQKALTDGYTF. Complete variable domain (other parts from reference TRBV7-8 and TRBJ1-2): GAGVSQSPRYKVAKRGQDVALRCDPISGHVSLFWYQQALGQGPEFLTYFQNEAQLDKSGLPSDRFFAERPEGSVSTLKIQRTQQEDSAVYLCASSSQKALTDGYTFGSGTRLTVV.

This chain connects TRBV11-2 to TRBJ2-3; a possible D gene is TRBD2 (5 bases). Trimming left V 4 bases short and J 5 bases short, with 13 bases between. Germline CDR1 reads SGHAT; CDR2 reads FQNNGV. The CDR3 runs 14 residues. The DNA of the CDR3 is TGTGCCAGCAGCTCGTTCGGCGGAGGAGATACGCAGTATTTT. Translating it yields CASSSFGGGDTQYF. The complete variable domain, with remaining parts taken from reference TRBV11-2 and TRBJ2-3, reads EAGVAQSPRYKIIEKRQSVAFWCNPISGHATLYWYQQILGQGPKLLIQFQNNGVVDDSQLPKDRFSAERLKGVDSTLKIQPAKLEDSAVYLCASSSFGGGDTQYFGPGTRLTVL.

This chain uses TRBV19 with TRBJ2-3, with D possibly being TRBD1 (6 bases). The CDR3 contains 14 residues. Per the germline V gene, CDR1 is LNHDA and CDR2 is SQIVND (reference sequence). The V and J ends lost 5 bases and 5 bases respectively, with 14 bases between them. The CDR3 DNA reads TGTGCCAGTAGTGCACAGAGGGGGATAGATACGCAGTATTTT. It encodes CASSAQRGIDTQYF.

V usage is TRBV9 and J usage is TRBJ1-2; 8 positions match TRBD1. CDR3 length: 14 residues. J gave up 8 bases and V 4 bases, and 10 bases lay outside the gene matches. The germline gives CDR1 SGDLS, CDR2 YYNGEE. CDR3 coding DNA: TGTGCCAGCAGCACCTCAGGGGGCGCTGGGGGCTACACCTTC. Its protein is CASSTSGGAGGYTF.

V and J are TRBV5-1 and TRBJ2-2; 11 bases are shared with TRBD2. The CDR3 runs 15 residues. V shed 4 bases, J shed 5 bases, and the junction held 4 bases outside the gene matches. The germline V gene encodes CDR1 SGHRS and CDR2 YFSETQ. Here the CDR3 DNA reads TGCGCCAGCAGCCTGAGACTAGCGGGAACCGGGGAGCTGTTTTTT. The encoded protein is CASSLRLAGTGELFF.

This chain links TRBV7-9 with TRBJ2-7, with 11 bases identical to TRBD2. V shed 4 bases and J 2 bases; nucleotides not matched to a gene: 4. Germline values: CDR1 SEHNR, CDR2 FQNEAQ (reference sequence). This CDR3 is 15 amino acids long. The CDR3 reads CASSSGLADPYEQYF. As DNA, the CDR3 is TGTGCCAGCAGCTCGGGACTAGCGGATCCCTACGAGCAGTACTTC.

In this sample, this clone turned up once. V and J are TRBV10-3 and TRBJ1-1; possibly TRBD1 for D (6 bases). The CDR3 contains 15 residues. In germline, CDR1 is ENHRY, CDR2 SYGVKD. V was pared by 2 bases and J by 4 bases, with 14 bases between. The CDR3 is CAISEGLGGPTEAFF. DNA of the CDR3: TGTGCCATCAGTGAGGGTTTAGGGGGACCCACTGAAGCTTTCTTT.

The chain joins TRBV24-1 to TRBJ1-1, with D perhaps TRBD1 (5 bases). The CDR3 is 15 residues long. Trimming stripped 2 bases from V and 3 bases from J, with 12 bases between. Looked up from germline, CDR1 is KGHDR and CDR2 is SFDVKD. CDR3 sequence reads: CATSDSRGGDTEAFF. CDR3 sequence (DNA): TGTGCCACCAGTGATTCCCGGGGAGGGGACACTGAAGCTTTCTTT.

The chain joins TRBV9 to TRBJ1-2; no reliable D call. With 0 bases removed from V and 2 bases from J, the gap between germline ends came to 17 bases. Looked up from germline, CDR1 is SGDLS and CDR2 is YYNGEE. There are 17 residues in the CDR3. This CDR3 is CASSVDPQHEANYGYTF. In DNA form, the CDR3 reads TGTGCCAGCAGCGTAGATCCCCAACATGAGGCGAACTATGGCTACACCTTC.

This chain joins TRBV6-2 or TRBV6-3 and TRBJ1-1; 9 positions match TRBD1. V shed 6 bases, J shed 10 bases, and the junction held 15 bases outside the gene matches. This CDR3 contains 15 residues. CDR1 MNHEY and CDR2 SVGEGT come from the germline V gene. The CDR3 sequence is CASSPHRDRVVRAFF. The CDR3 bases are TGTGCCAGCAGCCCCCACCGGGACAGGGTCGTGCGAGCTTTCTTT.

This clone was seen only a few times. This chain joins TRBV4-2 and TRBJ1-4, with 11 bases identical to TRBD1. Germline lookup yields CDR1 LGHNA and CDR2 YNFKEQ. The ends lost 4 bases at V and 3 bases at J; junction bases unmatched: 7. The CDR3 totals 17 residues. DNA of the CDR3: TGTGCCAGCAGCCCGCGGACAGGGGGCTTGGCTAATGAAAAACTGTTTTTT. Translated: CASSPRTGGLANEKLFF.

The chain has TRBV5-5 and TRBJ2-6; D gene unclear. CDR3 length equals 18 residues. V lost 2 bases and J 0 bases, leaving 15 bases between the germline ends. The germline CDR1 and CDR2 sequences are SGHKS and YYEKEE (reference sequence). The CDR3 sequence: CASSLPGSLNSGANVLTF. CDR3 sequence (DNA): TGTGCCAGCAGCTTACCCGGGTCTCTGAACTCTGGGGCCAACGTCCTGACTTTC.

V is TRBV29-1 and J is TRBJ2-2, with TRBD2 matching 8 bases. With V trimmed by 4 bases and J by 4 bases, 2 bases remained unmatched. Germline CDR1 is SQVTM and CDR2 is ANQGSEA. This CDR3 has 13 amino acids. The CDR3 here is CSVVGGGTGELFF. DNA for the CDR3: TGCAGCGTTGTCGGGGGGGGCACCGGGGAGCTGTTTTTT.